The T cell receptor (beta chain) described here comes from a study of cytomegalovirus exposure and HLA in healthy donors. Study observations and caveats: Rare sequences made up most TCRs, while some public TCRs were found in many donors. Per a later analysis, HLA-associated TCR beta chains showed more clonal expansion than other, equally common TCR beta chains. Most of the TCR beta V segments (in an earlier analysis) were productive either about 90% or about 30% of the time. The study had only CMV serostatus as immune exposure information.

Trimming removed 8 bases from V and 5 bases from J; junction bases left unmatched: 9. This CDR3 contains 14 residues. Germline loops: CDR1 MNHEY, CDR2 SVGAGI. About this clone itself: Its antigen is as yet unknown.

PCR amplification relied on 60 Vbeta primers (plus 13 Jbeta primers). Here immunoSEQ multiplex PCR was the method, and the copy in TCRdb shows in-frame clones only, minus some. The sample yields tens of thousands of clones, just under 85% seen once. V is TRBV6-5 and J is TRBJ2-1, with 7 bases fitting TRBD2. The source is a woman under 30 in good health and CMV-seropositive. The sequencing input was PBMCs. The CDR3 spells CASWGGVRNNEQFF. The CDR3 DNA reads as TGTGCCAGCTGGGGGGGGGTGAGGAACAATGAGCAGTTCTTC.